This T cell receptor beta chain was sequenced for a study of shared clonotypes between healthy human individuals. Study conclusions and caveats: Sharing of clonotypes among donors was expected to vary with sequencing depth. Owing to a small donor count, the genetic and exposure-history diversity represented was limited. The four-donor shared clonotypes exceeded non-shared clonotypes in generation probability, with non-shared ones scoring lower.

The table came from immunoSEQ multiplex PCR; TCRdb's copy has only in-frame clones and leaves some out. The sample includes hundreds of thousands of clones, approximately 95% seen only once; the top ten take approximately 0.11%. As defined, naive CD8 cells were CD45RO-negative and positively selected for CCR7, with terminally differentiated effector memory CD45RA+ cells excluded. Adults of Caucasian background living in Nashville, Tennessee made up all donors. This CDR3 is 14 amino acids long. Worth noting for this clone: Its antigen remains unidentified.

The source of this sequence is a woman aged 25-40 years in good health. The chain has TRBV1 and TRBJ1-5; whether TRBD1, the table's D call, matches the DNA was not checked. TRBV1 is labeled a pseudogene. The sequencing input was naive CD8+ T cells sorted from blood. The CDR3 nucleotides are TGCACCAGCAGCCACGGGACAGTTAATCAGCCCCAGCATTTT. This codes for CTSSHGTVNQPQHF.